The rows below give T cell receptor beta chains drawn from one sample of a study of response to subunit inactivated influenza vaccine. TCRdb re-called the RT-PCR reads through MiXCR, storing one row per CDR3 protein. The sample holds hundreds of thousands of distinct CDR3 sequences, 7.5% to 8.5% seen once. Sequencing used PBMCs from blood, obtained less than 25 months after vaccination. Every receptor here comes from a man aged 50 to 69 who received an inactivated influenza vaccine. CDR3s include the opening cysteine and the closing phenylalanine or tryptophan. The D gene is left open where the match is weak. Clone size, where shown, is once, few, many, or a class for clones that have expanded.

CDR3aa	CDR3nt	v_gene	j_gene	abundance	d_gene
CSASDRGHSYEQYF	TGCAGTGCTAGTGACAGGGGGCACTCCTACGAGCAGTACTTC	TRBV20-1	TRBJ2-7	many	TRBD1
CASSYSGPSRETQYF	TGCGCCAGCAGCTACTCCGGGCCAAGTAGGGAGACCCAGTACTTC	TRBV5-1	TRBJ2-5	.	.
CASSLGGPALTEQYF	TGTGCCAGCAGCTTAGGGGGGCCAGCCCTAACGGAGCAGTACTTC	TRBV7-9	TRBJ2-7	.	.
CSAWGASVVDEQFF	TGCAGCGCCTGGGGGGCTAGCGTGGTCGATGAGCAGTTCTTC	TRBV29-1	TRBJ2-1	few	.
CASSVGFASIGPYNEQFF	TGTGCCAGCAGCGTAGGTTTCGCCTCGATCGGGCCTTACAATGAGCAGTTCTTC	TRBV9	TRBJ2-1	.	.
CASTLGESNAEAFF	TGCGCCAGCACCCTCGGGGAATCCAACGCTGAAGCTTTCTTT	TRBV5-1	TRBJ1-1	many	.
CASSDAGGITGELFF	TGTGCCAGCAGTGACGCAGGGGGGATCACCGGGGAGCTGTTTTTT	TRBV6-4	TRBJ2-2	.	.
CSVAHQGNEAFF	TGCAGCGTGGCTCACCAGGGGAATGAAGCTTTCTTT	TRBV29-1	TRBJ1-1	many	.
CAISESGARETQYF	TGTGCCATCAGTGAATCGGGAGCCAGAGAGACCCAGTACTTC	TRBV10-3	TRBJ2-5	.	.
CASSQTGSNQPQHF	TGTGCCAGCAGCCAAACAGGTAGCAATCAGCCCCAGCATTTT	TRBV3-1	TRBJ1-5	.	.